Below are 32 T cell receptor beta chains sequenced from a single sample in a study of T cells in Graves' hyperthyroidism and ophthalmopathy. Template material for amplifying TCR beta CDR3 regions consisted of RNA transcripts. Initially, a first-round RT-PCR of the TCR CDR3 employed the HTBI primer set. TCRdb recomputed calls from the multiplex PCR reads with MiXCR, one row per CDR3 protein. Seen here are 700,000 or so distinct CDR3 sequences, around 17% observed once, and the top ten hold approximately 8%. Sequenced sample: blood. All receptors come from a man younger than 35 with Graves' hyperthyroidism.

In this sample, this clonotype turned up a few times. CDR3 sequence reads: CASSGRTDTGELFF. DNA of the CDR3: TGCGCCAGCAGCGGGAGGACGGACACCGGGGAGCTGTTTTTT. The gene calls are TRBV5-1 and TRBJ2-2, with a possible D match to TRBD2 (6 bases). Germline V gene sequence: CDR1 SGHRS, CDR2 YFSETQ. The CDR3 consists of 14 residues. V dropped 4 bases and J dropped 3 bases, with 10 bases sitting between them.

This clonotype has a handful of counts. The chain employs TRBV7-9 and TRBJ2-2, with 7 bases that match TRBD2. The CDR3 covers 16 residues. The germline V gene encodes CDR1 SEHNR and CDR2 FQNEAQ (reference sequence). J gave up 1 base and V 5 bases, and 7 bases lay outside the gene matches. CDR3 DNA: TGTGCCAGCAGCCGAACCGAGCGGGAGAACACCGGGGAGCTGTTTTTT. It encodes CASSRTERENTGELFF. Based on the CDR3 plus reference TRBV7-9 and TRBJ2-2, the full variable domain is DTGVSQNPRHKITKRGQNVTFRCDPISEHNRLYWYRQTLGQGPEFLTYFQNEAQLEKSRLLSDRFSAERPKGSFSTLEIQRTEQGDSAMYLCASSRTERENTGELFFGEGSRLTVL.

This clonotype was observed a few times. V is TRBV9 and J is TRBJ1-2; D not resolved. The CDR3 runs 13 residues. The V and J ends lost 5 bases and 5 bases respectively, with 13 bases between them. CDR1 SGDLS and CDR2 YYNGEE come from the germline V gene. CDR3 nucleotide sequence: TGTGCCAGCAGTGTCTCCGATTCTTATGGCTACACCTTC. Translated, it gives CASSVSDSYGYTF.

In the case of this clonotype: Compared with germline, one end of the junction differs, possibly owing to a read error. This chain connects TRBV18 to TRBJ1-1, with unresolved D. CDR3 length: 15 amino acids. CDR1 and CDR2 from the germline V gene are KGHSH and LQKENI. Here the CDR3 reads CTSSPRVTVNTEAFF. The DNA of the CDR3 is TGTACCAGCTCACCACGGGTAACGGTGAACACTGAAGCTTTCTTT.

The sample holds many counts of this clonotype. J is TRBJ1-2 and V is TRBV6-1; TRBD1 aligns across 9 bases. CDR1 is MNHNS, CDR2 SASEGT, per germline. V dropped 5 bases and J dropped 2; count of bases not matched to a gene: 6. The CDR3 sequence is 15 residues long. This CDR3 reads CASSPDRGGNYGYTF. The CDR3 DNA is TGTGCCAGCAGTCCCGACAGGGGGGGGAACTATGGCTACACCTTC.

In this sample, this clonotype turned up many times. The rearrangement joins TRBV11-3 to TRBJ2-1, with TRBD2 as a possible D gene (6 bases). The V and J ends lost 6 bases and 9 bases respectively, with 24 bases between them. CDR3 length: 16 residues. Germline V gene sequence: CDR1 SGHNT, CDR2 YENEEA. For the CDR3, the DNA is TGTGCCAGCAGTTCGGCGGGACGCCACGGAGGTCCTGAGCAGTTCTTC. Amino acids: CASSSAGRHGGPEQFF.

The V gene is TRBV5-1, the J gene TRBJ1-3, with a tentative D call TRBD1 (5 bases). Germline CDR1 reads SGHRS; CDR2 reads YFSETQ. The CDR3 spans 16 residues. Trimming left V 0 bases short and J 0 bases short, with 10 bases between. In DNA, the CDR3 is TGCGCCAGCAGCTTGGATCCGGGGCGCTCTGGAAACACCATATATTTT. It encodes CASSLDPGRSGNTIYF.

The chain couples TRBV3-1 to TRBJ1-2; D may be TRBD1 (6 bases). The ends were cut back, 0 bases at V and 3 bases at J, with 11 bases in the middle. Germline V gene sequence: CDR1 LGHDT, CDR2 YNNKEL (reference sequence). The CDR3 is made up of 15 amino acids. The CDR3 protein is CASSQERGGYYGYTF. CDR3 DNA: TGTGCCAGCAGCCAAGAGAGGGGGGGGTACTATGGCTACACCTTC.

This clonotype was counted ten times or more. The V and J genes are TRBV27 and TRBJ2-3; 10 bases map to TRBD2. Germline V gene sequence: CDR1 MNHEY, CDR2 SMNVEV (reference sequence). V lost 4 bases and J lost 2; bases outside the gene matches: 6. This CDR3 is built from 16 residues. CDR3 bases: TGTGCCAGCAGTTCCAGACTAGCGGGTTTCACAGATACGCAGTATTTT. Translated, it gives CASSSRLAGFTDTQYF.

The chain couples TRBV20-1 to TRBJ2-1, with unresolved D. The CDR3 has 9 residues. V gave up 5 bases and J gave up 15 bases, with 11 bases separating them. The germline V gene encodes CDR1 DFQATT and CDR2 SNEGSKA (reference sequence). The CDR3: CSASQNAFF. DNA of the CDR3: TGCAGTGCTTCCCAAAATGCGTTCTTC.

This clonotype was detected ten times or more. The chain joins TRBV6-1 to TRBJ2-1; 7 nucleotides align to TRBD2. V lost 6 bases to trimming and J lost 0 bases; unmatched junction nucleotides: 17. Per the germline V gene, CDR1 is MNHNS and CDR2 is SASEGT. The CDR3 runs 19 residues. The CDR3 protein is CASRPLKRTRESSYNEQFF. As DNA, the CDR3 is TGTGCCAGCAGACCCTTGAAACGGACTAGGGAAAGCTCCTACAATGAGCAGTTCTTC.

The rearrangement joins TRBV12-3 or TRBV12-4 to TRBJ2-3, with D hard to call. This CDR3 is 14 amino acids long. Trimming took 7 bases from V and 2 from J, leaving 13 bases between them. The CDR3 here is CASTQSVSTDTQYF. CDR3 nucleotide sequence: TGTGCCAGCACCCAGTCAGTTTCCACAGATACGCAGTATTTT.

The chain couples TRBV12-3 or TRBV12-4 to TRBJ2-1; D unresolved. The CDR3 covers 15 residues. Trimming cost V 3 bases and J 0 bases, with 9 bases left between them. The CDR3 DNA is TGTGCCAGCAGTTTTGGCGTGAGCTCCTACAATGAGCAGTTCTTC. This encodes CASSFGVSSYNEQFF.

With respect to this clonotype: A much more abundant neighbour one base away suggests this may be a read error. The CDR3 spells CASSLRLPTDTQYF. For the CDR3, the DNA is TGTGCCAGCAGCTTAAGACTTCCCACAGATACGCAGTATTTT. The chain is built from TRBV7-3 and TRBJ2-3; D ambiguous. This CDR3 region has 14 residues. Germline loops: CDR1 SGHTA, CDR2 FQGTGA. V lost 1 base, J lost 2 bases, and 7 bases lay in between.

Many counts were recorded for this clonotype. The V call is TRBV7-9, the J call TRBJ2-3; the match to TRBD2 covers 7 bases. This CDR3 region has 17 residues. Germline V gene lookup returns CDR1 SEHNR and CDR2 FQNEAQ (reference sequence). The V and J ends lost 4 bases and 2 bases, in that order; junction bases with no gene match: 12. The CDR3 nucleotides read TGTGCCAGCAGCTCACGGGTGGGACTATCAAACACAGATACGCAGTATTTT. It translates to CASSSRVGLSNTDTQYF.

This chain joins TRBV4-3 and TRBJ1-4, with a weak D call TRBD1 (6 bases). CDR1 LGHNA and CDR2 YSLEER come from the germline V gene. The germline V and J ends were trimmed by 1 base and 8 bases, with 20 bases remaining between them. The CDR3 consists of 17 residues. The CDR3 nucleotides read TGCGCCAGCAGCCAAGGTCAAGTCGGGGGCGTTGAGGAAAAACTGTTTTTT. Protein: CASSQGQVGGVEEKLFF.

This clonotype came up many times. J is TRBJ2-1 and V is TRBV11-2; the D gene is possibly TRBD1 (6 bases). The V and J ends lost 4 bases and 8 bases respectively, with 12 bases between them. Germline assignment: CDR1 SGHAT and CDR2 FQNNGV. The CDR3 is made up of 13 amino acids. The CDR3, as DNA: TGTGCCAGCAGCTGGACAGTTTCAGATGAGCAGTTCTTC. Translated, it gives CASSWTVSDEQFF.

This clonotype was detected ten times or more. V is TRBV20-1 and J is TRBJ2-5, with 9 bases that match TRBD2. Germline trimming cut 3 bases from V and 1 base from J; bases unmatched to any gene: 6. Germline-derived CDR1 and CDR2 are DFQATT and SNEGSKA (reference sequence). CDR3 length: 15 residues. CDR3 sequence reads: CSASYSGSSQETQYF. The DNA for the CDR3 is TGCAGTGCTAGTTATAGCGGGAGTAGCCAAGAGACCCAGTACTTC.

This clonotype occurred a few times. J is TRBJ2-3 and V is TRBV5-6, with 11 bases fitting TRBD1. Germline lookup yields CDR1 SGHDT and CDR2 YYEEEE. J gave up 5 bases and V 3 bases, and 5 bases lay outside the gene matches. There are 15 residues in the CDR3. Here the CDR3 DNA reads TGTGCCAGCAGCTCACCGGGACAGGGGGAAGATACGCAGTATTTT. It encodes CASSSPGQGEDTQYF. Based on the CDR3 plus reference TRBV5-6 and TRBJ2-3, the full variable domain is DAGVTQSPTHLIKTRGQQVTLRCSPKSGHDTVSWYQQALGQGPQFIFQYYEEEERQRGNFPDRFSGHQFPNYSSELNVNALLLGDSALYLCASSSPGQGEDTQYFGPGTRLTVL.

This clonotype was counted at least ten times. The chain links TRBV28 to TRBJ2-7; 7 nucleotides line up with TRBD2. CDR3 size: 15 residues. Germline loops: CDR1 MDHEN, CDR2 SYDVKM. Unmatched junction bases numbered 13, after V lost 5 bases and J lost 6 bases. The CDR3, as DNA: TGTGCCAGCAGTCCCCTGGGAGCGGGAACCGGCGAGCAGTACTTC. Translating gives CASSPLGAGTGEQYF.

This clonotype came up many times. J is TRBJ2-3 and V is TRBV12-5; the D is unclear. V was cut by 3 bases and J by 4 bases, with 14 bases left in between. The germline CDR1 and CDR2 sequences are LGHNT and FRNRAP. The CDR3 runs to 15 residues. The CDR3: CASGFPPVVADTQYF. The CDR3, as DNA: TGTGCTAGTGGTTTTCCGCCCGTGGTTGCAGATACGCAGTATTTT.

CDR3 in amino acids: CAIQVGSDTGELFF. The CDR3 coding sequence is TGTGCCATCCAAGTGGGGTCCGACACCGGGGAGCTGTTTTTT. V is TRBV10-3 and J is TRBJ2-2; the D is unclear. The V gene lost 8 bases and the J gene lost 3 bases, with 13 bases spanning the gap. CDR1 is ENHRY and CDR2 is SYGVKD in the germline V gene. The CDR3 consists of 14 residues.

This clonotype showed up many times. This chain links TRBV28 with TRBJ2-7; maybe TRBD2 (6 bases). The V gene's germline CDR1 is MDHEN and CDR2 SYDVKM. V lost 5 bases to trimming and J lost 4 bases, with 21 bases between them. This CDR3 is built from 16 residues. CDR3 in amino acids: CASSTAAWGVRYEQYF. DNA for the CDR3: TGTGCCAGCAGTACTGCCGCCTGGGGGGTGAGGTACGAGCAGTACTTC.

This clonotype was detected a few times. The chain recombines TRBV4-2 with TRBJ1-5; 8 bases fit TRBD1. V lost 0 bases to trimming and J lost 4 bases; unmatched junction nucleotides: 11. The germline V gene has CDR1 LGHNA and CDR2 YNFKEQ. There are 18 residues in the CDR3. The CDR3 sequence: CASSQELGPGGGNQPQHF. The CDR3 bases are TGTGCCAGCAGCCAAGAGTTAGGGCCAGGGGGCGGAAATCAGCCCCAGCATTTT.

The chain combines TRBV6-2 or TRBV6-3 with TRBJ2-7, with D unresolved. V was cut by 4 bases and J by 0 bases, with 7 bases left in between. The CDR3 sequence is 13 residues long. Germline V gene data show CDR1 as MNHEY and CDR2 as SVGEGT. CDR3 loop: CASSWTFSYEQYF. The CDR3 DNA is TGTGCCAGCAGTTGGACGTTCTCCTACGAGCAGTACTTC.

The V call is TRBV20-1, the J call TRBJ2-5; TRBD2 matches 10 bases. V trimming: 3 bases; J trimming: 2 bases; junction bases outside the gene matches: 3. The CDR3 contains 14 residues. Germline-derived CDR1 and CDR2 are DFQATT and SNEGSKA (reference sequence). CDR3: CSASASGGQETQYF. The CDR3 coding sequence is TGCAGTGCTAGCGCTAGCGGGGGACAAGAGACCCAGTACTTC.

CDR3 region: CASSYFGGGTHEQYF. The DNA for the CDR3 is TGTGCCAGCAGTTACTTTGGCGGGGGCACCCACGAGCAGTACTTC. The V and J genes are TRBV6-2 or TRBV6-3 and TRBJ2-7; tentative D call: TRBD2 (7 bases). This CDR3 has 15 amino acids. V shed 1 base and J shed 5 bases, with 15 bases lying between them. From germline, CDR1 is MNHEY and CDR2 SVGEGT.

CDR3 coding DNA: TGCGCCAGCAGCCCGTACCTGACAGGGAACTATGGCTACACCTTC. As protein: CASSPYLTGNYGYTF. The J gene is TRBJ1-2, the V gene TRBV5-1; 7 bases match TRBD1. This CDR3 contains 15 residues. V dropped 4 bases and J dropped 2; count of bases not matched to a gene: 8. The germline V gene encodes CDR1 SGHRS and CDR2 YFSETQ.

The rearrangement links TRBV12-3 or TRBV12-4 to TRBJ2-4, with TRBD1 matching 8 bases. There are 14 residues in the CDR3. With V trimmed by 3 bases and J by 8 bases, 6 bases remained unmatched. CDR3 region: CASSFAGGADIQYF. CDR3 DNA: TGTGCCAGCAGTTTTGCAGGGGGCGCGGACATTCAGTACTTC.

Many counts were recorded for this clonotype. This chain joins TRBV28 and TRBJ2-7, with 10 bases aligning to TRBD1. Germline V gene sequence: CDR1 MDHEN, CDR2 SYDVKM. The length of the CDR3 is 15 residues. The ends lost 2 bases at V and 2 bases at J; junction bases unmatched: 3. The CDR3 here is CASSLSGQGAYEQYF. CDR3 DNA: TGTGCCAGCAGTTTAAGCGGACAGGGGGCCTACGAGCAGTACTTC.

The chain joins TRBV6-1 to TRBJ1-5; D might be TRBD1 (6 bases). The V end lost 2 bases, the J end lost 0 bases, and 20 bases lay between the germline ends. CDR3 length equals 19 residues. Germline assignment: CDR1 MNHNS and CDR2 SASEGT. CDR3 protein: CASSEKGGLRSYSNQPQHF. In DNA form, the CDR3 reads TGTGCCAGCAGTGAAAAGGGGGGTCTTCGATCTTATAGCAATCAGCCCCAGCATTTT.

This clonotype was observed many times. V gene TRBV6-5 combines with J gene TRBJ1-1, with D possibly matching TRBD1 (6 bases). CDR3 size: 14 residues. V was pared by 0 bases and J by 4 bases, with 9 bases between. The germline gives CDR1 MNHEY, CDR2 SVGAGI. In DNA form, the CDR3 reads TGTGCCAGCAGTTACTCGGACAGTCGCACTGAAGCTTTCTTT. Translating gives CASSYSDSRTEAFF.